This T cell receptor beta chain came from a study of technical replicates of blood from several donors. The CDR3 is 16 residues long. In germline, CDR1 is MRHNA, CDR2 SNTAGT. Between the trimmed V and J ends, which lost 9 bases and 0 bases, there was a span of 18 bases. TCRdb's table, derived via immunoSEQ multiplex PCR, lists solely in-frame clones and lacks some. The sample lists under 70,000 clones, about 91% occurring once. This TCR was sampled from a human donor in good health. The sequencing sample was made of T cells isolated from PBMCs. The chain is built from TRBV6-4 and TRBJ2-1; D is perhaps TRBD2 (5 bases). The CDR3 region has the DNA TGTGCCAGTCCCTTTGTTAGACTAAGCTCCTACAATGAGCAGTTCTTC. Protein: CASPFVRLSSYNEQFF.